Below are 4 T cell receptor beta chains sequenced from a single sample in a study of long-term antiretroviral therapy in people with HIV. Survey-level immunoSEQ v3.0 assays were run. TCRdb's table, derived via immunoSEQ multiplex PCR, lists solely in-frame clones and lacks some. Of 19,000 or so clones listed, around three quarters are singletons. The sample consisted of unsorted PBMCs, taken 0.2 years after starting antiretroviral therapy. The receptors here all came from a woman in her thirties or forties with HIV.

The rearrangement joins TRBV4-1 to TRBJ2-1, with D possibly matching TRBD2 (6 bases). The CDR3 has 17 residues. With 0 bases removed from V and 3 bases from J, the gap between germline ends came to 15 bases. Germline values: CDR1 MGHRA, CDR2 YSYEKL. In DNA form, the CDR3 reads TGCGCCAGCAGCCAAGATGATCGGGAGAGCTTCTACAATGAGCAGTTCTTC. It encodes CASSQDDRESFYNEQFF.

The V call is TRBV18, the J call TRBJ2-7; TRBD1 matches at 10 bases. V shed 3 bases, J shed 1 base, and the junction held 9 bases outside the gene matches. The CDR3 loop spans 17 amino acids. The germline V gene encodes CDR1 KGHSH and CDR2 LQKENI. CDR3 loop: CASSPLPGDRGSYEQYF. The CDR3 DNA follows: TGTGCCAGCTCACCCCTGCCCGGGGACAGGGGTTCCTACGAGCAGTACTTC.

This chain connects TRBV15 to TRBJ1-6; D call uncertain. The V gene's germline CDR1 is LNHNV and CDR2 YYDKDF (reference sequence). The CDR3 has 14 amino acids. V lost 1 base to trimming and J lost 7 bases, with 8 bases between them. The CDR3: CATSRASFNSPLHF. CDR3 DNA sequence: TGTGCCACCAGCAGAGCCAGTTTCAATTCACCCCTCCACTTT. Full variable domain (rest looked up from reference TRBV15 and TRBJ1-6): DAMVIQNPRYQVTQFGKPVTLSCSQTLNHNVMYWYQQKSSQAPKLLFHYYDKDFNNEADTPDNFQSRRPNTSFCFLDIRSPGLGDTAMYLCATSRASFNSPLHFGNGTRLTVT.

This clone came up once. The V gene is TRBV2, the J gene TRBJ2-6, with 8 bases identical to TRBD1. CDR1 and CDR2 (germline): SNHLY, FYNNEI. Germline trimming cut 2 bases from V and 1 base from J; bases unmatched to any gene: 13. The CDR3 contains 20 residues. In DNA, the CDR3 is TGTGCCAGCAGTGAAAAGGTTGGGACAGGTTTTACTTCTGGGGCCAACGTCCTGACTTTC. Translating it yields CASSEKVGTGFTSGANVLTF.